The subject of this entry is one T cell receptor beta chain. No antigen is known for it. This entry belongs to a study of radiotherapy plus CTLA-4 blockade in lung cancer. Study-level points and caveats: According to reports, early shifts in blood T cell clones, alongside interferon-beta, forecast response most accurately.

The assay was immunoSEQ multiplex PCR, and TCRdb's table has in-frame clones only and misses some. This sample has tens of thousands of clones, with more than 60% found just once. This clonotype was obtained from a human donor with non-small cell lung cancer who had stable disease on radiotherapy plus ipilimumab. The source was peripheral blood, collected from a patient treated with radiotherapy plus ipilimumab.

This CDR3 reads CATSRGTSGSDTQYF. The CDR3 nucleotides read TGTGCCACCAGCAGAGGGACTAGCGGATCAGATACGCAGTATTTT. This sequence joins TRBV15 and TRBJ2-3; 10 bases line up with TRBD2. Germline assignment: CDR1 LNHNV and CDR2 YYDKDF (reference sequence). The CDR3 is made up of 15 amino acids. Trimming at V came to 1 base and at J to 4 bases, leaving 2 bases not matched to a gene.